The 21 T cell receptor beta chains below were found in one sample sequenced in a study of blood T cell repertoires in COVID-19. Assay: immunoSEQ multiplex PCR; the TCRdb copy retains only in-frame clones and omits some. The sample yields some 400,000 clones, around 87% seen once. Sequencing was done on a sample of peripheral blood. These receptors were collected from a woman aged 55-70 years with COVID-19, enrolled during active disease.

V and J are TRBV5-6 and TRBJ1-2; D is possibly TRBD1 (6 bases). The length of the CDR3 is 15 residues. Germline CDR1 reads SGHDT; CDR2 reads YYEEEE. Trimming took off 1 base at V and 2 bases at J, with 12 bases between the two ends. The CDR3 loop is CASSLSGGQNYGYTF. CDR3 coding DNA: TGTGCCAGCAGCTTGTCCGGAGGACAGAACTATGGCTACACCTTC.

The count of this clone is one. The CDR3 DNA reads TGCGCCAGCAGCTTGGGTCCCGTTACACCTTTTCGGGGGGCGACAGATACGCAGTATTTT. Protein sequence: CASSLGPVTPFRGATDTQYF. The rearrangement uses TRBV5-1 and TRBJ2-3; perhaps TRBD2 as D (7 bases). Trimming took off 0 bases at V and 3 bases at J, with 26 bases between the two ends. CDR1 and CDR2 (germline): SGHRS, YFSETQ. This CDR3 region has 20 residues.

The table lists this clone with a count of one. A much larger clonotype is one base distant, so this may be a read error. Other DNA sequences in this sample translate to the same CDR3. The CDR3 sequence is CASSLGGNEQFF. Written as DNA, the CDR3 is TGCGCCAGCAGCTTGGGCGGGAATGAGCAGTTCTTC. This sequence joins TRBV5-1 and TRBJ2-1; tentatively, D is TRBD2 (5 bases). The CDR3 contains 12 residues. V was clipped by 0 bases and J by 7 bases, with 5 bases between them. Germline V gene data show CDR1 as SGHRS and CDR2 as YFSETQ.

V usage is TRBV28 and J usage is TRBJ2-7, with 9 nucleotides matching TRBD2. With 5 bases clipped from V and 3 bases from J, the junction kept 2 bases outside the gene matches. CDR1 and CDR2 from the germline V gene are MDHEN and SYDVKM. The CDR3 sequence is 13 residues long. The DNA for the CDR3 is TGTGCCAGCAGTAGACTAGCGGTCTACGAGCAGTACTTC. It encodes CASSRLAVYEQYF.

The rearrangement links TRBV5-4 to TRBJ1-1; D is undetermined. V was clipped by 0 bases and J by 0 bases, with 9 bases between them. The germline V gene has CDR1 SGHNT and CDR2 YYREEE (reference sequence). There are 15 residues in the CDR3. CDR3 loop: CASSLGGPMNTEAFF. Here the CDR3 DNA reads TGTGCCAGCAGCTTGGGCGGGCCGATGAACACTGAAGCTTTCTTT.

The rearrangement uses TRBV19 and TRBJ1-1; no definite D call. The CDR3 contains 14 residues. Per the germline V gene, CDR1 is LNHDA and CDR2 is SQIVND (reference sequence). V gave up 6 bases and J gave up 0 bases, with 11 bases separating them. The CDR3 loop is CASSERQLNTEAFF. CDR3 nucleotides: TGTGCCAGTAGCGAGAGGCAGTTGAACACTGAAGCTTTCTTT.

The chain recombines TRBV18 with TRBJ1-6; 10 bases align to TRBD1. V lost 6 bases and J lost 7; bases outside the gene matches: 3. The CDR3 consists of 14 residues. The V gene's germline CDR1 is KGHSH and CDR2 LQKENI. Here the CDR3 DNA reads TGTGCCAGCTCGCGACAGGGGGCCAATTCACCCCTCCACTTT. As protein: CASSRQGANSPLHF.

This clone has only one observation. The V and J genes are TRBV2 and TRBJ2-3; D is undetermined. This CDR3 has 14 amino acids. V lost 4 bases, J lost 4 bases, and 12 bases lay in between. Germline CDR1 reads SNHLY; CDR2 reads FYNNEI. CDR3 protein: CASSVEQVPDTQYF. The CDR3 DNA reads as TGTGCCAGCAGTGTAGAGCAGGTCCCAGATACGCAGTATTTT.

This rearrangement joins TRBV18 to TRBJ2-7; TRBD2 matches 7 bases. This CDR3 comprises 14 residues. CDR1 KGHSH and CDR2 LQKENI come from the germline V gene. V lost 6 bases, J lost 2 bases, and 7 bases stayed unmatched. The CDR3, as DNA: TGTGCCAGCTCTCCGACACTAGCGACCTACGAGCAGTACTTC. Amino acid sequence: CASSPTLATYEQYF.

This sequence joins TRBV18 and TRBJ2-7; weak D call: TRBD1 (6 bases). CDR1 is KGHSH and CDR2 is LQKENI in the germline V gene. Trimming cost V 4 bases and J 5 bases, with 18 bases left between them. The CDR3 consists of 15 residues. The CDR3 here is CASSLLNGQRDEQYF. DNA of the CDR3: TGTGCCAGCTCACTTCTGAACGGACAGCGCGACGAGCAGTACTTC. The full variable domain, in which reference TRBV18 and TRBJ2-7 provide the parts outside the CDR3, is NAGVMQNPRHLVRRRGQEARLRCSPMKGHSHVYWYRQLPEEGLKFMVYLQKENIIDESGMPKERFSAEFPKEGPSILRIQQVVRGDSAAYFCASSLLNGQRDEQYFGPGTRLTVT.

J is TRBJ1-1 and V is TRBV5-5; 7 bases agree with TRBD1. Germline trimming cut 2 bases from V and 6 bases from J; bases unmatched to any gene: 7. Germline-derived CDR1 and CDR2 are SGHKS and YYEKEE (reference sequence). The CDR3 consists of 14 residues. CDR3 region: CASSFYRGGSEAFF. In nucleotides, the CDR3 is TGTGCCAGCAGCTTTTACAGGGGAGGATCTGAAGCTTTCTTT.

The chain combines TRBV7-2 with TRBJ2-1; a possible D gene is TRBD2 (7 bases). The V end was cut by 4 bases, the J end by 8 bases, with 15 bases between. The germline gives CDR1 SGHTA, CDR2 FQGNSA. The CDR3 has 14 amino acids. In DNA form, the CDR3 reads TGTGCCAGCAGCTCGTGGGGGGGGCCGTATGAGCAGTTCTTC. It codes for CASSSWGGPYEQFF.

The gene calls are TRBV12-3 or TRBV12-4 and TRBJ2-7; weak D call: TRBD1 (5 bases). CDR3 length equals 13 residues. The V gene lost 3 bases and the J gene lost 2 bases, with 8 bases spanning the gap. CDR3 in DNA: TGTGCCAGCAGTTTTCAGGGCACCTACGAGCAGTACTTC. Translated: CASSFQGTYEQYF.

This clone was detected ten times or more. The V call is TRBV4-2, the J call TRBJ1-2; 7 bases match TRBD1. This CDR3 is built from 17 residues. Losses at the gene ends were 0 bases for V and 5 bases for J; bases not matched to a gene: 12. Looked up from germline, CDR1 is LGHNA and CDR2 is YNFKEQ. The DNA of the CDR3 is TGTGCCAGCAGCCAAGATCTGAGAATTGAGACAGGGTATGGCTACACCTTC. Translating it yields CASSQDLRIETGYGYTF.

This clone showed up just a few times. The gene calls are TRBV27 and TRBJ1-5; TRBD1 aligns across 9 bases. This CDR3 contains 15 residues. Germline V gene sequence: CDR1 MNHEY, CDR2 SMNVEV (reference sequence). V lost 8 bases, J lost 4 bases, and 9 bases stayed unmatched. In DNA, the CDR3 is TGTGCCAGCGGGGATCCCGGGACAGGGAATCAGCCCCAGCATTTT. This encodes CASGDPGTGNQPQHF.

The chain joins TRBV28 to TRBJ2-7; 9 nucleotides match TRBD1. There are 14 residues in the CDR3. The J segment lost 4 bases and the V segment lost 6 bases, leaving 7 bases of the junction unmatched. Per the germline V gene, CDR1 is MDHEN and CDR2 is SYDVKM. CDR3 DNA sequence: TGTGCCAGCAGAGACGGGACAGGGCCATACGAGCAGTACTTC. Its translation is CASRDGTGPYEQYF.

The rearrangement uses TRBV4-2 and TRBJ1-2, with D possibly matching TRBD1 (6 bases). The CDR3 loop spans 13 amino acids. Trimming pared 3 bases from V and 4 bases from J, leaving 9 bases between. Germline values: CDR1 LGHNA, CDR2 YNFKEQ. The CDR3 bases are TGTGCCAGCAGCCAGGACAGCTTCTATGGCTACACCTTC. Encoded protein: CASSQDSFYGYTF.

This rearrangement joins TRBV20-1 to TRBJ1-1, with 7 bases that match TRBD1. The CDR3 has 13 residues. CDR1 DFQATT and CDR2 SNEGSKA come from the germline V gene (reference sequence). The ends lost 3 bases at V and 5 bases at J; junction bases unmatched: 6. In DNA, the CDR3 is TGCAGTGCTAGTCCCACAGGGGTGACTGAAGCTTTCTTT. This translates into CSASPTGVTEAFF.

The V and J genes are TRBV25-1 and TRBJ2-1; 11 nucleotides align to TRBD2. V was pared by 5 bases and J by 9 bases, with 9 bases of the junction left unmatched. The CDR3 is 15 amino acids. From germline, CDR1 is MGHDK and CDR2 SYGVNS. CDR3 DNA: TGTGCCAGCAGTTTTAGCGGGGGGGCCCTGGGTGAGCAGTTCTTC. Protein sequence: CASSFSGGALGEQFF.

The chain couples TRBV19 to TRBJ1-6, with D possibly TRBD1 on 5 matching bases. This CDR3 has 16 amino acids. The germline V and J ends were trimmed by 5 bases and 8 bases, with 19 bases remaining between them. Germline values: CDR1 LNHDA, CDR2 SQIVND (reference sequence). Here the CDR3 DNA reads TGTGCCAGTAGTTTTCCGGGGGGAGAAAGCCATTCACCCCTCCACTTT. This translates into CASSFPGGESHSPLHF.

The chain links TRBV24-1 to TRBJ1-1; a weak D match, TRBD1 (5 bases). The germline V gene has CDR1 KGHDR and CDR2 SFDVKD. This CDR3 spans 13 amino acids. The V end lost 4 bases, the J end lost 3 bases, and 8 bases lay between the germline ends. The CDR3 bases are TGTGCCACCAGTGAGGAGGGGTACACTGAAGCTTTCTTT. This encodes CATSEEGYTEAFF.